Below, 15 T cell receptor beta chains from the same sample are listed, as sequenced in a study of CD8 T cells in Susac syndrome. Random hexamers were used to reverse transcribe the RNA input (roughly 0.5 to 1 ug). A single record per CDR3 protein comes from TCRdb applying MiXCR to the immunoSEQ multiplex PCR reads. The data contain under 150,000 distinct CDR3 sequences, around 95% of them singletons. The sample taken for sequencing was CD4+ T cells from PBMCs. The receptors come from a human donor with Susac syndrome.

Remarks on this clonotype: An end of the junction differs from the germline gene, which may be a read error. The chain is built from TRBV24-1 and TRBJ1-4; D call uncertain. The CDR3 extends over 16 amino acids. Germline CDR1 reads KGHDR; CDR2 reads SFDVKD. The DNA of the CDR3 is TGTGCCACCAGAGCCCCGCGGAGGCGGACTACTGAAAAACTGTTTTTT. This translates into CATRAPRRRTTEKLFF.

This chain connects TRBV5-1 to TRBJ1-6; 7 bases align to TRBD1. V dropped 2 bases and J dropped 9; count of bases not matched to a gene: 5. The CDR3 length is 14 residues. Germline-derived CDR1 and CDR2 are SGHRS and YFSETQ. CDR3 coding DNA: TGCGCCAGCAGCTTCGACAGGGAAGGTTCACCCCTCCACTTT. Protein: CASSFDREGSPLHF.

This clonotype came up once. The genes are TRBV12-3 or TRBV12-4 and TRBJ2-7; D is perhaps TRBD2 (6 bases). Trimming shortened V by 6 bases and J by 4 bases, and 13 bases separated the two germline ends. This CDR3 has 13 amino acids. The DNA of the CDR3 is TGTGCCAGCAGCTTGACTAGAGGGTACGAGCAGTACTTC. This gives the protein CASSLTRGYEQYF.

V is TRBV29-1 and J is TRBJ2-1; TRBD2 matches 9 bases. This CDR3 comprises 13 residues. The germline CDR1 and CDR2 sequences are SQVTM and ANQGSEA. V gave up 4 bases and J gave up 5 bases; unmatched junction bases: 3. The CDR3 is CSVGGLANNEQFF. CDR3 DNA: TGCAGCGTTGGAGGACTAGCGAACAATGAGCAGTTCTTC.

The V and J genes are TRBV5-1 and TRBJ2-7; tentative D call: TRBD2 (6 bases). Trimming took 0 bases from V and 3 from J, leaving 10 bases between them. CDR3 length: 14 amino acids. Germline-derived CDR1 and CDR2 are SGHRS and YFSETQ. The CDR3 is CASSLERARYEQYF. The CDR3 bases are TGCGCCAGCAGCTTGGAGCGGGCACGCTACGAGCAGTACTTC.

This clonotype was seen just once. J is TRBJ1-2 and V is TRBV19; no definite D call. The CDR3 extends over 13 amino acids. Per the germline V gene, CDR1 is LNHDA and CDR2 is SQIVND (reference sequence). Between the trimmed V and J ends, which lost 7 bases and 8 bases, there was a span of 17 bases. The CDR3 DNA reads TGTGCCAGTACCCTTGACTGGGGTCGCGGCTACACCTTC. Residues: CASTLDWGRGYTF.

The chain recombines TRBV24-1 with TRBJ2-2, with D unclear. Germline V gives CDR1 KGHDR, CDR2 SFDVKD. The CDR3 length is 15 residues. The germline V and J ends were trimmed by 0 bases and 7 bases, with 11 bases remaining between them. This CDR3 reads CATSDLRTAGGELFF. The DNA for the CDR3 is TGTGCCACCAGTGATTTGAGGACCGCCGGCGGGGAGCTGTTTTTT.

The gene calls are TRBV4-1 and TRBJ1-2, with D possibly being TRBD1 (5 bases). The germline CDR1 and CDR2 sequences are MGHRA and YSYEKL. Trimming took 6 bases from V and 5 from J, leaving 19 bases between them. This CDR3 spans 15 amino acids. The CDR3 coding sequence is TGCGCCAGCAGGAGTGGACCTCAGGGTTCTTATGGCTACACCTTC. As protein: CASRSGPQGSYGYTF.

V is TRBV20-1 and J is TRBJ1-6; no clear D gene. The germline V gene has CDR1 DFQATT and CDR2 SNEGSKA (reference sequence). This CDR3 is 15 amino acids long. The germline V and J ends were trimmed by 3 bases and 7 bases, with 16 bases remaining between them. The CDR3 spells CSARLGILRNSPLHF. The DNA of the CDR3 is TGCAGTGCTAGGTTAGGAATACTCCGAAATTCACCCCTCCACTTT.

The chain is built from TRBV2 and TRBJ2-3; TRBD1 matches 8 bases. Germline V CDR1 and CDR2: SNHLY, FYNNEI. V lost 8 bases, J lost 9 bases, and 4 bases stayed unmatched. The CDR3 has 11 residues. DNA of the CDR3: TGTGCCAGCCCGGGACAGGAGACGCAGTATTTT. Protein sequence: CASPGQETQYF.

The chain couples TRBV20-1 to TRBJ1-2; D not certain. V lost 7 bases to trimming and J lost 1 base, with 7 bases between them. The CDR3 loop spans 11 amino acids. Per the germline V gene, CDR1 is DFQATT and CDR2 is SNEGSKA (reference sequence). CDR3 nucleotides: TGCAGTGGTCGGGGTAACTATGGCTACACCTTC. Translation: CSGRGNYGYTF.

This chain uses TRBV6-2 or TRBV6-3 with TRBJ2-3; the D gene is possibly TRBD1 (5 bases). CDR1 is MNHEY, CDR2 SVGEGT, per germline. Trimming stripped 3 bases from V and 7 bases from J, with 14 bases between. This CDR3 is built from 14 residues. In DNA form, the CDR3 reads TGTGCCAGCAGTTATGCCAGGGTGACGAATACGCAGTATTTT. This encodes CASSYARVTNTQYF.

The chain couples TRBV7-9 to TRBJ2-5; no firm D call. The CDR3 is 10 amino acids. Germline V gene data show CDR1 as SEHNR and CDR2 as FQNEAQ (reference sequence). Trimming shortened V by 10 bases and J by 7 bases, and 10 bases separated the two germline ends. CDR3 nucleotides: TGTGCCATCTTCCCGCGGACCCAGTACTTC. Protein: CAIFPRTQYF. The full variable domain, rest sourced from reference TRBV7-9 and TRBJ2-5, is DTGVSQNPRHKITKRGQNVTFRCDPISEHNRLYWYRQTLGQGPEFLTYFQNEAQLEKSRLLSDRFSAERPKGSFSTLEIQRTEQGDSAMYLCAIFPRTQYFGPGTRLLVL.

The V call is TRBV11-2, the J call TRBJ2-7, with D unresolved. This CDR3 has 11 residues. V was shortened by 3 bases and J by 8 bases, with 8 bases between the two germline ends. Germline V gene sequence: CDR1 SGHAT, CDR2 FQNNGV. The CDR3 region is CASSFSSKQYF. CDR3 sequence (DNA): TGTGCCAGCAGCTTTTCAAGCAAGCAGTACTTC.

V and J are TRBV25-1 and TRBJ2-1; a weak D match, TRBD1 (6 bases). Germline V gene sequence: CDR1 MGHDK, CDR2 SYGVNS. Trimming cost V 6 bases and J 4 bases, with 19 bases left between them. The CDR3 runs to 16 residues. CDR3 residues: CASRTQASTGYNEQFF. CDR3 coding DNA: TGTGCCAGCAGGACCCAGGCTTCGACAGGTTACAATGAGCAGTTCTTC.